Below, one T cell receptor (beta chain) is given with its context. The clone's antigen remains unknown. Per-base quality was not reported, and no clone a single base away is much larger than it. Collaborating institutions collected whole blood in K2EDTA tubes following their own protocols. For TCRbeta analysis, collaborators shipped samples in one of three forms: frozen whole blood, isolated PBMCs, or DNA extracted from either of those sample types. This specimen comes from a study of blood T cell repertoires in COVID-19 (dated by TCRdb to about 2020). Background for the entire study: The collaborator samples originated in the United States, Italy and Spain and spanned the acute and convalescent phases of COVID-19. The material from the prospective study consisted of cDNA or gDNA derived from T cells, B-cell-depleted T cells, or PBMCs. Subjects who had been exposed to COVID-19, were actively infected with it, or had recovered from it provided the deeply sampled blood TCRbeta repertoires that made up the dataset. A freely available public database, intended as a resource for researchers studying the immune response to SARS-CoV-2, is where the repertoires were released. Samples came from the ongoing ImmuneRACE study (first 160 participants) plus 1,254 subjects from 6 global collaborators. Sample metadata almost always included a de-identified subject ID, COVID-19 status, age in years and sex. Where available, HLA class I and class II types were obtained from metadata supplied by the sample provider rather than from assay-based typing. Overall study outcomes, separate from this receptor: The amount of clinical and demographic metadata varied by source and participant and was provided uncurated.

The immunoSEQ Assay, a bias-controlled multiplex PCR, was used to amplify TCRbeta CDR3 regions from genomic DNA. For the original study's pipeline: The number of nucleated cells in each sample was estimated by amplification of reference gene primers within the assay. To quantify the absolute abundance of each unique TCRbeta CDR3 rearrangement, sequence reads were collapsed and filtered. Productive Simpson clonality was computed per sample as the square root of Simpson's diversity index over productive rearrangements. The table comes from immuneACCESS by way of TCRdb, which keeps in-frame sequences with V and J called. Part of the clones is missing from these tables; in studies checked, under half for an unresolved V gene and the rest for unknown reasons. V, J and clone size derive from that table, while D and trimming were established from the DNA sequence. The sample has around 84,000 clones on record, around 84% of them singletons. Roughly 8% of the sample comes from the top ten.

This sequence was found in an elderly man with active or convalescent COVID-19. The sequenced material came from peripheral blood.

The DNA is TGTGCCAGCAGTGAACTTCAGCCCCAGCATTTT. This yields the protein CASSELQPQHF. Recombination linked TRBV6-1 to TRBJ1-5, with the D gene not clear enough to name. Trimming removed 2 bases from V and 6 bases from J, leaving 2 bases between the germline ends. The CDR3 numbers 11 residues from cysteine through phenylalanine. The read is trimmed to its CDR3 DNA, 33 bases read in frame from base 1. The CDR1 and CDR2 encoded by the germline V gene are MNHNS and SASEGT.